The source of this TCR beta chain is a study of spatial heterogeneity in lung cancer. The study tagged each TCR cDNA molecule with a unique molecular identifier. Each CDR3 protein gets one entry after TCRdb re-called the 5' RACE reads with MiXCR. The table records about 5,800 distinct CDR3 sequences, about 13% of them present only once. Time point given: sample taken at primary tumor resection. The donors were approximately 70 patients with non-small cell lung cancer that was early-stage and untreated. Unsorted whole RNA from tumor, nontumor lung or frozen PBMC underwent sequencing. CDR3 length equals 19 residues. The ends were cut back, 1 base at V and 2 bases at J, with 21 bases in the middle. Looked up from germline, CDR1 is MNHEY and CDR2 is SVGAGI.

The chain recombines TRBV6-5 with TRBJ2-1; D possibly corresponds to TRBD2 (6 bases). This TCR came from a female donor with early-stage non-small cell lung cancer. The material was normal lung tissue next to the tumor, obtained at surgery. The CDR3 nucleotides are TGTGCCAGCAGTTACTACAGTAGTTCGGGGGAAGGGCCCTACAATGAGCAGTTCTTC. Translating gives CASSYYSSSGEGPYNEQFF.